This T cell receptor beta chain came from a study of cytomegalovirus exposure and HLA in healthy donors. The primer mix had 60 Vbeta and 13 Jbeta primers. Assay: immunoSEQ multiplex PCR; the TCRdb copy retains only in-frame clones and omits some. This table lists roughly 190,000 clones. Trimming at V came to 2 bases and at J to 3 bases, leaving 2 bases not matched to a gene. Germline lookup yields CDR1 SGDLS and CDR2 YYNGEE. The CDR3 extends over 15 amino acids. The clonotype was recovered from a woman in her late teens or twenties in good health and CMV-seropositive. V and J are TRBV9 and TRBJ2-3; 11 bases match TRBD2. The sample consisted of PBMCs. CDR3 nucleotides: TGTGCCAGCAGCGTTAGCGGGGGGGCGACAGATACGCAGTATTTT. It is translated as CASSVSGGATDTQYF.